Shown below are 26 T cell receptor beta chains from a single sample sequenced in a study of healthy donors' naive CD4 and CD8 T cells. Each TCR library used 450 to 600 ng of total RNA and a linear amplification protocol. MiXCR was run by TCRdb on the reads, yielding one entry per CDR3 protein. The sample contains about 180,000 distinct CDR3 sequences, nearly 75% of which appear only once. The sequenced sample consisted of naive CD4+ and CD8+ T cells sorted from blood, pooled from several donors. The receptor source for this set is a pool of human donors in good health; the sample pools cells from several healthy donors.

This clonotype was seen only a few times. The CDR3: CASSGDFTDTQYF. DNA for the CDR3: TGTGCCAGTAGTGGGGACTTCACAGATACGCAGTATTTT. The chain joins TRBV19 to TRBJ2-3, with D possibly TRBD2 on 6 matching bases. The germline V gene encodes CDR1 LNHDA and CDR2 SQIVND (reference sequence). The CDR3 covers 13 residues. V was trimmed by 5 bases and J by 2 bases, leaving 8 bases between them.

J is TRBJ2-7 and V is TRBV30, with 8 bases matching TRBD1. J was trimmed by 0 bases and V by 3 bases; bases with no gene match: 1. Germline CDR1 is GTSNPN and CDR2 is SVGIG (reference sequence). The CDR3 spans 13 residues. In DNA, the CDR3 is TGTGCCTGGAGCGACAGGGGCTCCTACGAGCAGTACTTC. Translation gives CAWSDRGSYEQYF.

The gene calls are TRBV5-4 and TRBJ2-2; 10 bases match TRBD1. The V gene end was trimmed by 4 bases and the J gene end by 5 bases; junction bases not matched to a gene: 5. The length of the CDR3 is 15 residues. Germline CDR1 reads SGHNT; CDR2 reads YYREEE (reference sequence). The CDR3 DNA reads TGTGCCAGCAGCCCATGGGACAGGGGAACCGGGGAGCTGTTTTTT. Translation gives CASSPWDRGTGELFF.

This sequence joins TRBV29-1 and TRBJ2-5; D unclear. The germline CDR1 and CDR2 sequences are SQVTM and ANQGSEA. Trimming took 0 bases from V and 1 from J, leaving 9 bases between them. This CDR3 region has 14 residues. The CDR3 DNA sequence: TGCAGCGTTGAAGATTTCCAAATCCAAGAGACCCAGTACTTC. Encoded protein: CSVEDFQIQETQYF.

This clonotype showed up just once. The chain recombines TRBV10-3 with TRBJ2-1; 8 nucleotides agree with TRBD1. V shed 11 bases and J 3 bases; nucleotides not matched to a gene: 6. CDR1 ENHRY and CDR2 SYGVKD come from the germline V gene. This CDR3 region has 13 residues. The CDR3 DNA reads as TGTGCCCTAAGCGACAGGGGCTACAATGAGCAGTTCTTC. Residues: CALSDRGYNEQFF.

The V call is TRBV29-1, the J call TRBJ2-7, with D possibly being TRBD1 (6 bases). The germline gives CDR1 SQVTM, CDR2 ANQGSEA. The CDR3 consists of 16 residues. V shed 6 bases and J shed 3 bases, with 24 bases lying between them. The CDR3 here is CSVGSQTGRSYYEQYF. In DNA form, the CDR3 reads TGCAGCGTGGGTAGTCAGACAGGCCGTTCTTACTACGAGCAGTACTTC.

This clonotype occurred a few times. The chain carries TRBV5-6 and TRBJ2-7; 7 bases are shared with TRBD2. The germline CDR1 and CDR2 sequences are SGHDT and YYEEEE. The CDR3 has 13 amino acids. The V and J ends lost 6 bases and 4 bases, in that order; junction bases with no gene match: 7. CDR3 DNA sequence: TGTGCCAGCAATCACTTTAGCGGGTACGAGCAGTACGTC. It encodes CASNHFSGYEQYV.

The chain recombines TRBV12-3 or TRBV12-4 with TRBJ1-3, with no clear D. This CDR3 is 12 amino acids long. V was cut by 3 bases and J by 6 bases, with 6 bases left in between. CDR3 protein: CASSLGVNTIYF. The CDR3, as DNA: TGTGCCAGCAGTTTGGGAGTAAACACCATATATTTT.

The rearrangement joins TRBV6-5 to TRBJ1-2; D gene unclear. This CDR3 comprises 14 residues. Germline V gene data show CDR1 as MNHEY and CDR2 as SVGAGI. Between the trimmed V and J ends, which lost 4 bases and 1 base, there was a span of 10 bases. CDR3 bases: TGTGCCAGCAGTTTTGCTGACCTTAACTATGGCTACACCTTC. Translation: CASSFADLNYGYTF.

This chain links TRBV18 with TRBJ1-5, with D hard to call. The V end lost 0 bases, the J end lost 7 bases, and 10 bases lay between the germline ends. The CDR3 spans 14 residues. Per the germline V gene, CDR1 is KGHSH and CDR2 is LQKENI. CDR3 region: CASSPPGFSQPQHF. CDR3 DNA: TGTGCCAGCTCACCACCAGGTTTTTCGCAGCCCCAGCATTTT.

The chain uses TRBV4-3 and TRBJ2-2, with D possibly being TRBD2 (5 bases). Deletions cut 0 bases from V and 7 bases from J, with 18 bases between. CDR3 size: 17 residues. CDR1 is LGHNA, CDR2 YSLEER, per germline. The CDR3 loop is CASSQDRKAALGGELFF. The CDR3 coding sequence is TGCGCCAGCAGCCAAGATCGAAAAGCGGCGCTTGGCGGGGAGCTGTTTTTT.

The CDR3 reads CASSEGDSLNTEAFF. In DNA form, the CDR3 reads TGTGCCAGCAGTGAGGGGGACAGCTTGAACACTGAAGCTTTCTTT. The V and J genes are TRBV27 and TRBJ1-1, with 7 bases that match TRBD1. The CDR3 consists of 15 residues. V lost 5 bases to trimming and J lost 0 bases; unmatched junction nucleotides: 6. The germline V gene has CDR1 MNHEY and CDR2 SMNVEV (reference sequence).

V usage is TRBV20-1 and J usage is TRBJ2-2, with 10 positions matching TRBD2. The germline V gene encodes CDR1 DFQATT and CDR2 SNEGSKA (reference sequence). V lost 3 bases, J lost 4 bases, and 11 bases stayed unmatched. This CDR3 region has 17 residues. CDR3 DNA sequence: TGCAGTGCTAGGGCTGCTAGCGGGAGCGGCGGCACCGGGGAGCTGTTTTTT. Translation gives CSARAASGSGGTGELFF.

CDR3 in amino acids: CAIEEGPSSYEQYF. In DNA, the CDR3 is TGTGCCATCGAGGAGGGTCCTAGCTCCTACGAGCAGTACTTC. The J gene is TRBJ2-7, the V gene TRBV10-3; D is perhaps TRBD2 (6 bases). Germline V gene lookup returns CDR1 ENHRY and CDR2 SYGVKD. Trimming took 8 bases from V and 0 from J, leaving 14 bases between them. The CDR3 contains 14 residues.

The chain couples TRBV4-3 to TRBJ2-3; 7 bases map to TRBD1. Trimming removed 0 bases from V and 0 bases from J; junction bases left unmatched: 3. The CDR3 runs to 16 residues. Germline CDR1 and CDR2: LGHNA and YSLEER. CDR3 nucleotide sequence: TGCGCCAGCAGCCAAGACAGACAGGGTAGCACAGATACGCAGTATTTT. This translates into CASSQDRQGSTDTQYF.

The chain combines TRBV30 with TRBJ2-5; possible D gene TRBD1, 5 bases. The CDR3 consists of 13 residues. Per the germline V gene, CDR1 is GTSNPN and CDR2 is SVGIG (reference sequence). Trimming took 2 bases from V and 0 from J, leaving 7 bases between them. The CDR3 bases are TGTGCCTGGAGTTCAGGGAACCAAGAGACCCAGTACTTC. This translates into CAWSSGNQETQYF. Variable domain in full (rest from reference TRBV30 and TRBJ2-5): SQTIHQWPATLVQPVGSPLSLECTVEGTSNPNLYWYRQAAGRGLQLLFYSVGIGQISSEVPQNLSASRPQDRQFILSSKKLLLSDSGFYLCAWSSGNQETQYFGPGTRLLVL.

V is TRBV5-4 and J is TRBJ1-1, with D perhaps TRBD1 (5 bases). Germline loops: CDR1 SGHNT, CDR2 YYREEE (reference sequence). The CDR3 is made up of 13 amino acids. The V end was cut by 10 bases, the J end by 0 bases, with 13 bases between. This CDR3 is CAYGGGMNTEAFF. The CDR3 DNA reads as TGTGCCTACGGTGGGGGAATGAACACTGAAGCTTTCTTT.

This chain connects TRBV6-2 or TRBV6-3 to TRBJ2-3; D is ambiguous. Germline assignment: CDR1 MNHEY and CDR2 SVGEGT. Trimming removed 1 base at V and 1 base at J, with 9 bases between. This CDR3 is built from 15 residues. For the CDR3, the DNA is TGTGCCAGCAGTTACTTCGGCGGCGGCACAGATACGCAGTATTTT. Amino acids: CASSYFGGGTDTQYF.

The CDR3 loop reads CASSYVGSGGYNEQFF. As DNA, the CDR3 is TGTGCCAGCAGTTACGTCGGTAGCGGGGGGTACAATGAGCAGTTCTTC. This rearrangement joins TRBV6-5 to TRBJ2-1; 10 bases align to TRBD2. Germline trimming cut 2 bases from V and 4 bases from J; bases unmatched to any gene: 5. The CDR3 is 16 residues long. The germline gives CDR1 MNHEY, CDR2 SVGAGI.

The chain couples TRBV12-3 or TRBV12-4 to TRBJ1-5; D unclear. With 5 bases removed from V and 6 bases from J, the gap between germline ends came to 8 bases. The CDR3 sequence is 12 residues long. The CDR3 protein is CASSDPAQPQHF. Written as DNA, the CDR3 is TGTGCCAGCAGTGACCCGGCTCAGCCCCAGCATTTT.

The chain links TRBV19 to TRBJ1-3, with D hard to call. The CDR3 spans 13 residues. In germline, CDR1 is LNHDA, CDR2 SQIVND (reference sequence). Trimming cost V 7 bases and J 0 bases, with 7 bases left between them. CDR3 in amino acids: CASKVGSGNTIYF. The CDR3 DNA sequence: TGTGCCAGTAAGGTGGGCTCTGGAAACACCATATATTTT.

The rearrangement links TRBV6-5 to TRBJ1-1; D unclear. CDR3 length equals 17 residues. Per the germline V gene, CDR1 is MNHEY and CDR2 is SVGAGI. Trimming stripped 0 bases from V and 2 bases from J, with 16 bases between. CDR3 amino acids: CASSYSRSGIRNTEAFF. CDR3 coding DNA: TGTGCCAGCAGTTACTCGAGGTCCGGGATACGAAACACTGAAGCTTTCTTT.

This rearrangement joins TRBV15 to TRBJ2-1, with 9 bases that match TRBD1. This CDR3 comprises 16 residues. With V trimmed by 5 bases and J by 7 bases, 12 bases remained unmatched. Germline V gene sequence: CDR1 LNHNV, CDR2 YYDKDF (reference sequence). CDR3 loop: CATSGQTGTGRNEQFF. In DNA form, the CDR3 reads TGTGCCACCAGCGGACAGACCGGGACAGGGCGAAATGAGCAGTTCTTC.

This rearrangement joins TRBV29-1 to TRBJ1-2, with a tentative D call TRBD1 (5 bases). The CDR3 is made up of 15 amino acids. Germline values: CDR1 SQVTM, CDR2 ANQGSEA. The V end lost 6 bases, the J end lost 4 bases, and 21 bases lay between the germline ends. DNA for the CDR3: TGCAGCGTGCCCCTCGGGACGGTAGGAGGCTATGGCTACACCTTC. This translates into CSVPLGTVGGYGYTF.

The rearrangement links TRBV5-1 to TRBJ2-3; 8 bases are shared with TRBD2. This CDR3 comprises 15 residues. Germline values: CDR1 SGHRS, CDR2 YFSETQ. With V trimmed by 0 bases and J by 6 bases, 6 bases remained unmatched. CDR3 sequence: CASSLVERERDTQYF. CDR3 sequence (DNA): TGCGCCAGCAGCTTGGTCGAGCGGGAGAGGGATACGCAGTATTTT.

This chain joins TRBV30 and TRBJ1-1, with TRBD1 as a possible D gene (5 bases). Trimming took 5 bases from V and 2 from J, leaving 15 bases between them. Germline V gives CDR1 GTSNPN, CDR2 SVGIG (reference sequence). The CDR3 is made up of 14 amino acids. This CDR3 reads CAWGQGEINTEAFF. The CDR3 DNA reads TGTGCCTGGGGACAAGGGGAGATTAACACTGAAGCTTTCTTT.